The rows below give T cell receptor beta chains drawn from one sample of a study of response to subunit inactivated influenza vaccine. A single record per CDR3 protein comes from TCRdb applying MiXCR to the RT-PCR reads. This sample has around 790,000 distinct CDR3 sequences, with 21% found just once. This specimen consisted of PBMCs from blood, obtained around 5 days after vaccination. Receptors were obtained from a man between 45 and 60 years old who received an inactivated influenza vaccine. Both conserved end residues are part of each CDR3. Fields, in order: CDR3 protein, CDR3 DNA, V gene, J gene, D gene, clone size. D genes are given only for firm matches. Size is omitted from some rows. Given values are once, few, many or a class for expanded clones.

CASRTGGYEQYF	TGTGCCAGCAGGACAGGGGGCTACGAGCAGTACTTC	TRBV2	TRBJ2-7	TRBD1	many
CSVDPTQGYYTEAFF	TGCAGCGTTGACCCGACTCAAGGCTATTACACTGAAGCTTTCTTT	TRBV29-1	TRBJ1-1	.	.
CASSLGTLRDEQFF	TGTGCCAGCAGCTTGGGGACCCTCCGGGATGAGCAGTTCTTC	TRBV5-4	TRBJ2-1	.	.
CASSSPGRKETQYF	TGTGCCAGCAGCTCCCCGGGGCGCAAAGAGACCCAGTACTTC	TRBV11-2	TRBJ2-5	.	.
CASSLVSTTF	TGTGCCAGCAGCTTAGTGTCGACCACCTTC	TRBV11-2	TRBJ1-2	.	few
CASSHGPRNEQFF	TGTGCCAGCAGCCACGGCCCGAGGAATGAGCAGTTCTTC	TRBV3-1	TRBJ2-1	.	.
CASSLGTSGISYEQYF	TGCGCCAGCAGCTTGGGGACTAGCGGGATTTCCTACGAGCAGTACTTC	TRBV5-1	TRBJ2-7	TRBD2	few
CASSLIQRPSYNEQFF	TGTGCCAGCAGTTTAATCCAGAGACCTTCCTACAATGAGCAGTTCTTC	TRBV12-3/TRBV12-4	TRBJ2-1	.	few
CASSYGGQNTGELFF	TGTGCCAGCAGTTACGGGGGCCAGAACACCGGGGAGCTGTTTTTT	TRBV6-5	TRBJ2-2	.	.
CASSVDTSGLNTGELFF	TGTGCCAGCAGCGTAGATACTAGCGGGCTTAACACCGGGGAGCTGTTTTTT	TRBV9	TRBJ2-2	TRBD2	few
CASSSNQGRTEAFF	TGTGCCAGCAGCTCAAACCAGGGGCGCACTGAAGCTTTCTTT	TRBV5-5	TRBJ1-1	.	few
CSVKFGTAISYEQYF	TGCAGCGTTAAGTTTGGGACAGCGATCTCCTACGAGCAGTACTTC	TRBV29-1	TRBJ2-7	TRBD1	many
CSASPHGYMNNEQFF	TGCAGTGCTTCGCCCCATGGATACATGAACAATGAGCAGTTCTTC	TRBV20-1	TRBJ2-1	.	few
CATSGRDRYLQETQYF	TGTGCCACCAGTGGTCGTGACAGGTACCTACAAGAGACCCAGTACTTC	TRBV24-1	TRBJ2-5	.	few
CAIRDDAQRTDTQYF	TGTGCCATCAGGGACGACGCCCAGAGAACAGATACGCAGTATTTT	TRBV10-3	TRBJ2-3	.	.
CASTRSSGYEQYF	TGTGCCAGTACTAGGTCTAGCGGCTACGAGCAGTACTTC	TRBV7-9	TRBJ2-7	TRBD2	few
CSARPPQGQRYGYTF	TGCAGTGCTAGACCCCCCCAGGGGCAGCGGTATGGCTACACCTTC	TRBV20-1	TRBJ1-2	.	few
CSASYRDRSNSPLHF	TGCAGTGCTAGTTACCGGGACCGATCTAATTCACCCCTCCACTTT	TRBV20-1	TRBJ1-6	.	.
CASSKVPEDGTDTQYF	TGTGCCAGCAGCAAGGTCCCGGAGGACGGCACAGATACGCAGTATTTT	TRBV21-1	TRBJ2-3	.	.
CASSLLPDGEKLFF	TGTGCCAGCAGTTTACTCCCCGACGGTGAAAAACTGTTTTTT	TRBV12-3/TRBV12-4	TRBJ1-4	.	many
CASSPPGAPEKLFF	TGTGCCAGCAGTCCGCCCGGGGCGCCTGAAAAACTGTTTTTT	TRBV12-3/TRBV12-4	TRBJ1-4	.	.
CSANWRAGELFF	TGCAGTGCTAACTGGCGGGCCGGGGAGCTGTTTTTT	TRBV20-1	TRBJ2-2	.	few
CSARGTGKSSYEQYF	TGCAGTGCTAGAGGGACAGGGAAAAGCTCCTACGAGCAGTACTTC	TRBV20-1	TRBJ2-7	TRBD1	.
CSARDLDGVSTNEKLFF	TGCAGCGCTAGAGATCTGGACGGGGTGTCAACTAATGAAAAACTGTTTTTT	TRBV20-1	TRBJ1-4	.	.
CAIRVDSYEQYF	TGTGCCATCAGGGTGGACAGCTACGAGCAGTACTTC	TRBV10-3	TRBJ2-7	.	.
CASSLNPRGAFF	TGTGCCAGCAGTCTAAACCCCAGGGGAGCTTTCTTT	TRBV12-3/TRBV12-4	TRBJ1-1	.	.
CSASGDPGTAEAFF	TGCAGTGCTAGCGGGGACCCAGGGACGGCTGAAGCTTTCTTT	TRBV20-1	TRBJ1-1	.	.
CASSWGQSEKLFF	TGTGCCAGCAGCTGGGGACAAAGTGAAAAACTGTTTTTT	TRBV5-6	TRBJ1-4	.	few
CASSLQTGSTEAFF	TGTGCCAGCAGTTTACAAACAGGGTCCACTGAAGCTTTCTTT	TRBV12-3/TRBV12-4	TRBJ1-1	.	few
CASSQEDQHGVYGYTF	TGTGCCAGCAGTCAAGAGGACCAACATGGGGTCTATGGCTACACCTTC	TRBV6-1	TRBJ1-2	.	.
CASSGWVAGAWYEQYF	TGTGCCAGCAGTGGTTGGGTAGCGGGAGCATGGTACGAGCAGTACTTC	TRBV25-1	TRBJ2-7	TRBD2	.
CSAPEGVDTQYF	TGCAGTGCCCCAGAGGGGGTGGATACGCAGTATTTT	TRBV20-1	TRBJ2-3	.	many
CASSSGGADTDTQYF	TGTGCCAGCAGTTCCGGGGGGGCCGACACAGATACGCAGTATTTT	TRBV12-3/TRBV12-4	TRBJ2-3	TRBD2	.
CASSGAESGRSYEQYF	TGTGCCAGCAGCGGGGCAGAGAGCGGGAGAAGCTACGAGCAGTACTTC	TRBV7-2	TRBJ2-7	TRBD2	many
CASSSPFRPSGGAGELFF	TGTGCCAGCAGCTCTCCCTTCCGCCCTAGTGGCGGCGCCGGGGAGCTGTTTTTT	TRBV7-3	TRBJ2-2	.	few
CASSVGALYGYTF	TGCGCCAGCAGCGTGGGTGCCCTCTATGGCTACACCTTC	TRBV5-1	TRBJ1-2	.	few
CASSSTGGGGYTF	TGTGCCAGCAGCTCGACAGGGGGCGGAGGCTACACCTTC	TRBV7-2	TRBJ1-2	TRBD1	.
CASSPLIGTGNNEQFF	TGTGCCAGCTCACCACTGATCGGGACAGGAAACAATGAGCAGTTCTTC	TRBV18	TRBJ2-1	TRBD1	once
CASSLGMGSADEQYF	TGCGCCAGCAGCTTGGGGATGGGCTCCGCTGACGAGCAGTACTTC	TRBV5-1	TRBJ2-7	.	.
CASSLGLGKSLRLFF	TGTGCCAGCAGCTTGGGGCTGGGAAAGAGTTTACGGCTGTTTTTT	TRBV11-1	TRBJ2-2	.	.
CSAPRGPGTGNQPQHF	TGCAGTGCTCCTAGGGGTCCCGGGACAGGGAACCAGCCCCAGCATTTT	TRBV20-1	TRBJ1-5	TRBD1	few
CASSVSGLAGGNEQFF	TGTGCCAGCAGTGTCTCGGGACTAGCGGGAGGAAATGAGCAGTTCTTC	TRBV6-1	TRBJ2-1	TRBD2	.
CASRGDSDEQFF	TGCGCCAGCAGAGGGGATAGTGATGAGCAGTTCTTC	TRBV4-3	TRBJ2-1	.	few
CASSLVAIRGAETQYF	TGTGCCAGCAGTTTAGTTGCTATTCGGGGGGCAGAGACCCAGTACTTC	TRBV12-3/TRBV12-4	TRBJ2-5	.	.
CAISEPPFRNTGELFF	TGTGCCATCAGTGAGCCGCCGTTTCGGAACACCGGGGAGCTGTTTTTT	TRBV10-3	TRBJ2-2	.	few
CASRVKPNEKLFF	TGTGCCAGCAGGGTAAAACCTAATGAAAAACTGTTTTTT	TRBV6-1	TRBJ1-4	.	few
CASSRGQGTKNIQYF	TGCGCCAGCAGCCGTGGGCAGGGAACCAAAAACATTCAGTACTTC	TRBV4-1	TRBJ2-4	.	few
CASSAEAGGLKEQFF	TGTGCCAGCAGCGCCGAAGCGGGGGGGCTTAAGGAGCAGTTCTTC	TRBV2	TRBJ2-1	TRBD2	.
CASSFRYEQYF	TGTGCCAGCAGTTTCCGGTACGAGCAGTACTTC	TRBV28	TRBJ2-7	.	many